Listed below are T cell receptor beta chains from one sample, sequenced in a study of T cell responses to AZD1222 COVID-19 vaccine. The repertoire was sequenced with immunoSEQ multiplex PCR; TCRdb's copy has only in-frame clones and lacks some. The data show around 130,000 clones, with roughly 90% seen just once and roughly 1.5% held by the top ten. Sequences were derived from peripheral blood, sampled on day 0 of AZD1222 vaccination. The source of these receptors is an adult in good health. Each CDR3 is given with its conserved first and last residue. D genes are given only for firm matches. Clone size is shown for a subset of rows, as once, few, many or a class of expanded clone.

length,V,size,J,D,DNA,CDR3
13,TRBV28,NA,TRBJ1-5,NA,TGTGCCAGCAGTGCCGCGGGCAATCAGCCCCAGCATTTT,CASSAAGNQPQHF
16,TRBV5-8,NA,TRBJ2-7,NA,TGTGCCAGCGGACTCCCCCCCCTCAGGGGCCCCTACGAGCAGTACTTC,CASGLPPLRGPYEQYF
13,TRBV27,NA,TRBJ2-3,NA,TGTGCCAGCAGTCACGGGGGCACAGATACGCAGTATTTT,CASSHGGTDTQYF
16,TRBV6-5,NA,TRBJ1-2,NA,TGTGCCAGCAGTTACAAGCGGGGGACCTCTAACTATGGCTACACCTTC,CASSYKRGTSNYGYTF
15,TRBV28,NA,TRBJ1-5,NA,TGTGCCAGCACCCTAAGGGAATTGGGTAATCAGCCCCAGCATTTT,CASTLRELGNQPQHF
12,TRBV6-5,NA,TRBJ1-2,TRBD1,TGTGCCAGCTCAGGGGGAGGTGGTGGCTACACCTTC,CASSGGGGGYTF
17,TRBV25-1,NA,TRBJ1-3,NA,TGTGCCAGCAGTGAATATTTTCCGGGGGGGGCTGGAAACACCATATATTTT,CASSEYFPGGAGNTIYF
15,TRBV3-1/TRBV3-2,NA,TRBJ1-1,TRBD1,TGTGCCAGCAGCCGGACAGGGAATATCAACACTGAAGCTTTCTTT,CASSRTGNINTEAFF
15,TRBV7-2,NA,TRBJ2-5,TRBD2,TGTGCCAGCAGCTTTGTAGCGGGGGAACAAGAGACCCAGTACTTC,CASSFVAGEQETQYF
14,TRBV3-1/TRBV3-2,NA,TRBJ2-1,TRBD2,TGTGCCAGCAACTTAGCGGGGGGAAACAATGAGCAGTTCTTC,CASNLAGGNNEQFF
13,TRBV6-1,NA,TRBJ2-4,NA,TGTGCCAGCAGTGAAGGGGCCAAAAACATTCAGTACTTC,CASSEGAKNIQYF
14,TRBV29-1,NA,TRBJ2-7,NA,TGCAGCGTCCTAAGAGGGACGTCGGCCTACGAGCAGTACTTC,CSVLRGTSAYEQYF
10,TRBV20-1,NA,TRBJ1-1,NA,TGCAGTGCCCGGAGGACTGAAGCTTTCTTT,CSARRTEAFF
15,TRBV11-2,NA,TRBJ2-5,NA,TGTGCCAGCAGCCACCGACCGGGATTTCAAGAGACCCAGTACTTC,CASSHRPGFQETQYF
13,TRBV29-1,NA,TRBJ2-7,TRBD1,TGCAGCGTCTTGGGACAGTCCACCTACGAGCAGTACTTC,CSVLGQSTYEQYF
14,TRBV30,NA,TRBJ2-7,TRBD1,TGTGCCTGGAGTCCCGGGACAGGTTCCTACGAGCAGTACTTC,CAWSPGTGSYEQYF
13,TRBV24-1,NA,TRBJ1-2,TRBD1,TGTGCCACCAGTGAGACAGGGGACTATGGCTACACCTTC,CATSETGDYGYTF
14,TRBV5-5,NA,TRBJ1-3,NA,TGTGCCAGCAGCATGGGGGGTTCTGGAAACACCATATATTTT,CASSMGGSGNTIYF
15,TRBV9,NA,TRBJ2-7,NA,TGTGCCAGCAGCGTAGCCGGGATGGGGGGCGACGAGCAGTACTTC,CASSVAGMGGDEQYF
17,TRBV5-1,NA,TRBJ2-1,TRBD1,TGCGCCAGCAGATTCCCCCCCCGGGACAGGGGGCTCAGTGAGCAGTTCTTC,CASRFPPRDRGLSEQFF
16,TRBV4-3,NA,TRBJ1-4,TRBD1,TGCGCCAGCAGCCAACCTCGGACAGGACCCAATGAAAAACTGTTTTTT,CASSQPRTGPNEKLFF
13,TRBV12-5,NA,TRBJ1-1,NA,TGTGCTAGTGGCCCGACAGGAACCACTGAAGCTTTCTTT,CASGPTGTTEAFF
17,TRBV7-8,once,TRBJ2-6,NA,TGTGCCAGCAGCTTAGCGCCAGGCAGGGATGGGGCCAACGTCCTGACTTTC,CASSLAPGRDGANVLTF
15,TRBV19,NA,TRBJ2-2,TRBD1,TGTGCCAGTAGTATCGGCCAGGGGGCCGGCGGGGAGCTGTTTTTT,CASSIGQGAGGELFF
19,TRBV13,few,TRBJ1-6,NA,TGTGCCAGCAGCTTAGGCGCCGGGAGGCAGCTAAGTCGCAATTCACCCCTCCACTTT,CASSLGAGRQLSRNSPLHF
12,TRBV6-5,few,TRBJ2-7,NA,TGTGCCAGCAGGATCTCGTCGGGAGAGCAGTACTTC,CASRISSGEQYF
14,TRBV18,NA,TRBJ1-5,NA,TGTGCCAGCTCACAGGATTATAGCAATCAGCCCCAGCATTTT,CASSQDYSNQPQHF
14,TRBV6-5,NA,TRBJ1-1,NA,TGTGCCAGCAGTTGGGGGGGGCCGAGCACTGAAGCTTTCTTT,CASSWGGPSTEAFF